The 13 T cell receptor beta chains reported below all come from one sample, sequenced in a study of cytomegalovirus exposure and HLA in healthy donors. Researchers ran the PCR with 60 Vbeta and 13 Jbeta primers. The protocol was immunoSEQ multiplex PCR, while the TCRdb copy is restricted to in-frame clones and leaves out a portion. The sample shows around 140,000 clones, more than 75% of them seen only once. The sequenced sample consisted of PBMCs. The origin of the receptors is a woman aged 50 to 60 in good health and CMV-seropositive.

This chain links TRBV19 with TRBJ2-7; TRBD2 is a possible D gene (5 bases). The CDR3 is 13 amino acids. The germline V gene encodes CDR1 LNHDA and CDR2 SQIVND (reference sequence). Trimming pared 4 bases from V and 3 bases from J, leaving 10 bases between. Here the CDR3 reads CASSRGQSYEQYF. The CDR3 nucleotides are TGTGCCAGTAGTAGAGGGCAGAGCTACGAGCAGTACTTC.

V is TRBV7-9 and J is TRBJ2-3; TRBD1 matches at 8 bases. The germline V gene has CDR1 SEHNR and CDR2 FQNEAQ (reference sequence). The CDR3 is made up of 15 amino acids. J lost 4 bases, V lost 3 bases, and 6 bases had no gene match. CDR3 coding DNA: TGTGCCAGCAGCTTCGGGACAGGAGGAGCAGATACGCAGTATTTT. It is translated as CASSFGTGGADTQYF. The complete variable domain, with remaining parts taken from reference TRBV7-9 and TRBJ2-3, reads DTGVSQNPRHKITKRGQNVTFRCDPISEHNRLYWYRQTLGQGPEFLTYFQNEAQLEKSRLLSDRFSAERPKGSFSTLEIQRTEQGDSAMYLCASSFGTGGADTQYFGPGTRLTVL.

CDR3 coding DNA: TGCAGCGTTGGTGCCCGACTTCACTTTGGGACAGATACGCAGTATTTT. Residues: CSVGARLHFGTDTQYF. The chain employs TRBV29-1 and TRBJ2-3; no firm D call. CDR1 is SQVTM and CDR2 is ANQGSEA in the germline V gene. This CDR3 spans 16 amino acids. V lost 4 bases and J 3 bases, leaving 20 bases between the germline ends.

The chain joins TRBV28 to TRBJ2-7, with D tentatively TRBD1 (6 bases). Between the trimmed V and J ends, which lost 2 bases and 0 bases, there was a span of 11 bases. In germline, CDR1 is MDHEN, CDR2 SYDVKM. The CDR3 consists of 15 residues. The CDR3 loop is CASSLGGGYSYEQYF. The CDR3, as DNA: TGTGCCAGCAGTTTAGGGGGCGGGTACTCCTACGAGCAGTACTTC.

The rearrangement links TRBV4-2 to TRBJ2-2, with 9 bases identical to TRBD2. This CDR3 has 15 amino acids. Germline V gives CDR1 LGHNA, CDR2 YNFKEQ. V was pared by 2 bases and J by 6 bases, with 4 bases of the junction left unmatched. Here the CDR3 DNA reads TGTGCCAGCAGCCAAATAGCGGGAGACGCCGGGGAGCTGTTTTTT. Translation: CASSQIAGDAGELFF.

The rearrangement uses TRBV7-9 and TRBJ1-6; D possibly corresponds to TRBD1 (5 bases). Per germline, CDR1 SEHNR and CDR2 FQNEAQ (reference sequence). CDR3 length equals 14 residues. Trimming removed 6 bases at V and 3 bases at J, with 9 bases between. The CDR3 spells CASSTGDYNSPLHF. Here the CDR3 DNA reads TGTGCCAGCAGTACAGGAGACTATAATTCACCCCTCCACTTT. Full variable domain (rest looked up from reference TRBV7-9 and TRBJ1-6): DTGVSQNPRHKITKRGQNVTFRCDPISEHNRLYWYRQTLGQGPEFLTYFQNEAQLEKSRLLSDRFSAERPKGSFSTLEIQRTEQGDSAMYLCASSTGDYNSPLHFGNGTRLTVT.

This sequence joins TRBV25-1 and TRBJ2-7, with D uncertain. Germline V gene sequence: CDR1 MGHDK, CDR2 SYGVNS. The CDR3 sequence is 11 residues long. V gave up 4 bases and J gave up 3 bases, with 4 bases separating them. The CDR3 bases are TGTGCCAGCAGTGCCTACTACGAGCAGTACTTC. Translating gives CASSAYYEQYF.

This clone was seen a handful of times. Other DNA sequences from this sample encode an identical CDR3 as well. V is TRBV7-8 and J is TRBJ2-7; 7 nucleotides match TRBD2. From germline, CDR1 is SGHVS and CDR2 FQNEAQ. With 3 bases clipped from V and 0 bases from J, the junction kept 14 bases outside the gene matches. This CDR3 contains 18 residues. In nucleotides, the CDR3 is TGTGCCAGCAGCTTGGGACTATCCAAACCAGTAAGCTCCTACGAGCAGTACTTC. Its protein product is CASSLGLSKPVSSYEQYF.

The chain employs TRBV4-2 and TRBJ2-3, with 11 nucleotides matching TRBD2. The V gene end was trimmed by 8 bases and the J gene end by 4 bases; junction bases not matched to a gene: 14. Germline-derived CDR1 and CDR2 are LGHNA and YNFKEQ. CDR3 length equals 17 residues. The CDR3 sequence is CASSGFGTSGRADTQYF. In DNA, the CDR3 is TGTGCCAGCTCGGGTTTCGGGACTAGCGGTCGCGCAGATACGCAGTATTTT.

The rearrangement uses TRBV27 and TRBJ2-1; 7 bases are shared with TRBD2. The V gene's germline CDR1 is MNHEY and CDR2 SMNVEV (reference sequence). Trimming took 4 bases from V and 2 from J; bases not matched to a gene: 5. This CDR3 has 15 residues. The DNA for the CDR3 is TGTGCCAGCAGTTATACTAGCGAGGCCTACAATGAGCAGTTCTTC. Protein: CASSYTSEAYNEQFF.

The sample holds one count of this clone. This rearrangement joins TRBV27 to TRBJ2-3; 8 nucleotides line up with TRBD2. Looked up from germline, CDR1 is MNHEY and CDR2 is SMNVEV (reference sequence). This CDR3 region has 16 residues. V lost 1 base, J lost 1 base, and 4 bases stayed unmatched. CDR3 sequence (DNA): TGTGCCAGCAGTTTATTTCCAGCGGGGGGCACAGATACGCAGTATTTT. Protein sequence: CASSLFPAGGTDTQYF.

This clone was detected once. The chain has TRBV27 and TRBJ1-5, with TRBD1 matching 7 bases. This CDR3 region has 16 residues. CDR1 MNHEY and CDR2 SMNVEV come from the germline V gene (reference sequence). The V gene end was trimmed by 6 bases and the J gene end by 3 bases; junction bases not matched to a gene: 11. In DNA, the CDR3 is TGTGCCAGCAGGCTCAGGGGGAGACAGTCCAATCAGCCCCAGCATTTT. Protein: CASRLRGRQSNQPQHF.

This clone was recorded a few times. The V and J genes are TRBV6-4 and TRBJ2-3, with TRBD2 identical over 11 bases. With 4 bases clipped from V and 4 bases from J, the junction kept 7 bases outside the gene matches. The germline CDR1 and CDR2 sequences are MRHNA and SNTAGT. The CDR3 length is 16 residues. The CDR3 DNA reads TGTGCCAGCAGTGTTACTAGCGGGAGTAGCGCAGATACGCAGTATTTT. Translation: CASSVTSGSSADTQYF.